Below are 20 T cell receptor beta chains sequenced from a single sample in a study of blood T cell repertoires in COVID-19. Repertoires were generated with immunoSEQ multiplex PCR, while TCRdb's copy carries only in-frame clones and drops some. Of more than 200,000 clones in the sample, roughly 80% were seen once. Sample: peripheral blood. All receptors derive from a man aged 45-60 years with active or convalescent COVID-19.

The chain recombines TRBV16 with TRBJ1-2; unclear D gene. The CDR3 spans 14 residues. V dropped 5 bases and J dropped 1 base, with 11 bases sitting between them. Germline assignment: CDR1 KGHSY and CDR2 FQNENV. The CDR3 spells CASSIVNFNYGYTF. The CDR3 nucleotides read TGTGCCAGCAGCATAGTTAATTTTAACTATGGCTACACCTTC.

This clone was counted a few times. V and J are TRBV20-1 and TRBJ1-5; 9 positions match TRBD1. The CDR3 totals 17 residues. V gave up 3 bases and J gave up 1 base; unmatched junction bases: 10. Germline V gene lookup returns CDR1 DFQATT and CDR2 SNEGSKA (reference sequence). The CDR3 DNA reads as TGCAGTGCTAGTCTCGGGACAGGGTTGGGAAGCAATCAGCCCCAGCATTTT. Translated, it gives CSASLGTGLGSNQPQHF.

This chain joins TRBV19 and TRBJ2-7, with TRBD1 as a possible D gene (6 bases). In germline, CDR1 is LNHDA, CDR2 SQIVND (reference sequence). The V and J ends lost 8 bases and 6 bases respectively, with 17 bases between them. The CDR3 is made up of 13 amino acids. This CDR3 reads CASGEQGAPEQYF. DNA for the CDR3: TGTGCCAGTGGGGAACAGGGAGCCCCCGAGCAGTACTTC.

This chain connects TRBV28 to TRBJ2-7, with D possibly being TRBD1 (5 bases). From germline, CDR1 is MDHEN and CDR2 SYDVKM. V was clipped by 5 bases and J by 9 bases, with 14 bases between them. The CDR3 loop spans 12 amino acids. The CDR3: CASSHGPRGQYF. CDR3 DNA: TGTGCCAGCAGTCACGGACCAAGGGGGCAGTACTTC.

This clone was counted only a few times. The rearrangement links TRBV5-1 to TRBJ2-1; 8 bases are a match to TRBD2. Germline trimming cut 8 bases from V and 7 bases from J; bases unmatched to any gene: 8. Germline V gene data show CDR1 as SGHRS and CDR2 as YFSETQ. The CDR3 is 13 residues long. CDR3 DNA: TGCGCCAGTTCGGGGGGGCTTTTAAATGAGCAGTTCTTC. Translated, it gives CASSGGLLNEQFF.

The gene calls are TRBV4-2 and TRBJ2-1, with a possible D match to TRBD2 (5 bases). V was pared by 5 bases and J by 2 bases, with 7 bases between. The CDR3 runs to 13 residues. Germline V lookup: CDR1 LGHNA, CDR2 YNFKEQ. Here the CDR3 reads CASSIGTYNEQFF. DNA of the CDR3: TGTGCCAGCAGCATCGGGACCTACAATGAGCAGTTCTTC.

The chain employs TRBV5-4 and TRBJ2-7, with a possible D match to TRBD2 (5 bases). Germline V gene lookup returns CDR1 SGHNT and CDR2 YYREEE (reference sequence). V was cut by 4 bases and J by 0 bases, with 14 bases left in between. The CDR3 sequence is 15 residues long. The CDR3 DNA reads TGTGCCAGCAGCCGAGGGATCGCGGCCTCCTACGAGCAGTACTTC. It translates to CASSRGIAASYEQYF.

The J gene is TRBJ2-2, the V gene TRBV18; D remains ambiguous. This CDR3 has 15 amino acids. Germline V gene lookup returns CDR1 KGHSH and CDR2 LQKENI. The ends were cut back, 3 bases at V and 1 base at J, with 9 bases in the middle. CDR3 DNA sequence: TGTGCCAGCTCACCTACGTCGGGGAACACCGGGGAGCTGTTTTTT. Its protein is CASSPTSGNTGELFF.

This chain links TRBV18 with TRBJ2-7; tentative D call: TRBD1 (6 bases). The CDR3 contains 17 residues. V dropped 4 bases and J dropped 3 bases, with 22 bases sitting between them. CDR1 and CDR2 from the germline V gene are KGHSH and LQKENI. CDR3 nucleotide sequence: TGTGCCAGCTCACTCACAACTACATCGACAGGACACTACGAGCAGTACTTC. Amino acids: CASSLTTTSTGHYEQYF.

The chain links TRBV5-1 to TRBJ1-6, with 7 bases identical to TRBD1. Losses at the gene ends were 0 bases for V and 0 bases for J; bases not matched to a gene: 3. The germline gives CDR1 SGHRS, CDR2 YFSETQ. The CDR3 has 17 residues. CDR3 region: CASSLGDRGSYNSPLHF. The CDR3 DNA follows: TGCGCCAGCAGCTTGGGGGACAGAGGCTCCTATAATTCACCCCTCCACTTT.

The V and J genes are TRBV24-1 and TRBJ2-1; D is undetermined. Germline CDR1 is KGHDR and CDR2 is SFDVKD. The V end lost 3 bases, the J end lost 9 bases, and 20 bases lay between the germline ends. This CDR3 has 16 residues. The CDR3 coding sequence is TGTGCCACCAGTGATCGCACCTCAGAACAGCTTTCTGAGCAGTTCTTC. This gives the protein CATSDRTSEQLSEQFF.

The gene calls are TRBV7-9 and TRBJ2-1; tentatively, D is TRBD1 (5 bases). This CDR3 is built from 16 residues. Trimming took 5 bases from V and 3 from J, leaving 17 bases between them. Germline V gives CDR1 SEHNR, CDR2 FQNEAQ (reference sequence). This chain's CDR3 is CASSPPDIRDYNEQFF. CDR3 DNA sequence: TGTGCCAGCAGCCCACCGGACATCAGGGACTACAATGAGCAGTTCTTC.

The rearrangement joins TRBV30 to TRBJ2-7; 11 nucleotides agree with TRBD2. The germline gives CDR1 GTSNPN, CDR2 SVGIG (reference sequence). J gave up 6 bases and V 3 bases, and 7 bases lay outside the gene matches. CDR3 length: 14 amino acids. The CDR3 coding sequence is TGTGCCTGGAGCACTAGCGGGGGCATGGGCGAGCAGTACTTC. Translation gives CAWSTSGGMGEQYF.

The chain carries TRBV24-1 and TRBJ2-1; D unclear. The CDR3 consists of 12 residues. V was pared by 4 bases and J by 8 bases, with 8 bases between. Germline loops: CDR1 KGHDR, CDR2 SFDVKD. The CDR3 loop is CATSDPGHEQFF. The DNA of the CDR3 is TGTGCCACCAGTGACCCAGGCCATGAGCAGTTCTTC.

This clone is a singleton in its sample. The chain links TRBV24-1 to TRBJ2-7, with a tentative D call TRBD1 (5 bases). Germline V gene data show CDR1 as KGHDR and CDR2 as SFDVKD. The V end was cut by 3 bases, the J end by 5 bases, with 19 bases between. The CDR3 is 16 residues long. The CDR3 spells CATSDTSGRDRDEQYF. In nucleotides, the CDR3 is TGTGCCACCAGTGATACCTCGGGCAGGGATCGGGACGAGCAGTACTTC.

This chain links TRBV11-2 with TRBJ1-1; 9 bases map to TRBD1. V was pared by 1 base and J by 5 bases, with 5 bases of the junction left unmatched. The CDR3 length is 15 residues. CDR1 and CDR2 from the germline V gene are SGHAT and FQNNGV. In DNA, the CDR3 is TGTGCCAGCAGCTTAGGGGACAGGGCTAAAACTGAAGCTTTCTTT. Translating gives CASSLGDRAKTEAFF.

This clone was detected a few times. The chain is built from TRBV30 and TRBJ1-2; the match to TRBD1 covers 7 bases. The germline CDR1 and CDR2 sequences are GTSNPN and SVGIG (reference sequence). After removal of 5 bases from V and 8 bases from J, the junction contained 8 bases not matched to a gene. This CDR3 is 12 amino acids long. CDR3 sequence: CAWEAGGNGYTF. The CDR3 nucleotides are TGTGCCTGGGAAGCAGGGGGTAACGGCTACACCTTC.

In this sample, this clone turned up once. The chain is built from TRBV29-1 and TRBJ2-1; D may be TRBD2 (6 bases). Germline loops: CDR1 SQVTM, CDR2 ANQGSEA. This CDR3 has 14 residues. The ends were cut back, 6 bases at V and 4 bases at J, with 16 bases in the middle. CDR3 region: CSVETPGGYNEQFF. DNA of the CDR3: TGCAGCGTCGAGACCCCTGGAGGGTACAATGAGCAGTTCTTC.

The chain uses TRBV7-2 and TRBJ2-6; D is perhaps TRBD2 (6 bases). Germline values: CDR1 SGHTA, CDR2 FQGNSA. Trimming removed 1 base from V and 0 bases from J, with 10 bases in between. The CDR3 consists of 17 residues. CDR3 in amino acids: CASSLVGLPSGANVLTF. Here the CDR3 DNA reads TGTGCCAGCAGCTTAGTGGGACTTCCCTCTGGGGCCAACGTCCTGACTTTC.

This sequence joins TRBV28 and TRBJ1-1; unclear D gene. The germline V gene has CDR1 MDHEN and CDR2 SYDVKM. The CDR3 is 15 residues long. Trimming shortened V by 7 bases and J by 0 bases, and 15 bases separated the two germline ends. The CDR3 is CASTLLDGVNTEAFF. The CDR3 nucleotides read TGTGCCAGCACCCTATTAGACGGAGTGAACACTGAAGCTTTCTTT.